A single sample gave rise to the 29 T cell receptor beta chains below, sequenced in a study of CD8+CD57+ T cells in acquired aplastic anemia. The use of genomic DNA as template underpinned the TCR beta VDJ and CDR3 profiling. TCRdb fed the reads into MiXCR, producing one record per CDR3 protein. Among about 68,000 distinct CDR3 sequences listed, almost 55% were seen once. Sequenced sample: sorted CD4+, CD8+, or CD8+CD57+ T cells (not recorded which) from PBMCs. These TCRs come from a human donor in good health, serving as a control.

V and J are TRBV7-8 and TRBJ1-5, with D hard to call. The V gene lost 5 bases and the J gene lost 2 bases, with 19 bases spanning the gap. The CDR3 is made up of 17 amino acids. Germline lookup yields CDR1 SGHVS and CDR2 FQNEAQ. The CDR3 spells CASSAQGGVGGNQPQHF. The CDR3 DNA sequence: TGTGCCAGCAGCGCCCAAGGTGGGGTTGGGGGCAATCAGCCCCAGCATTTT.

This clonotype was recorded once. The CDR3 here is CASTPGTEKNIQYF. CDR3 bases: TGTGCCAGCACCCCCGGGACGGAGAAAAACATTCAGTACTTC. The chain combines TRBV12-3 or TRBV12-4 with TRBJ2-4; the D gene could be TRBD1 or TRBD2 (5 bases each). V was clipped by 7 bases and J by 4 bases, with 14 bases between them. The CDR3 is 14 amino acids.

In its sample, this clonotype was seen a few times. The chain employs TRBV6-4 and TRBJ1-2; D is perhaps TRBD1 (6 bases). The CDR3 has 15 residues. CDR1 MRHNA and CDR2 SNTAGT come from the germline V gene. With 3 bases removed from V and 6 bases from J, the gap between germline ends came to 17 bases. The CDR3 spells CASSETGTSSHGYTF. In DNA, the CDR3 is TGTGCCAGCAGTGAAACCGGGACATCCTCCCATGGCTACACCTTC.

J is TRBJ1-2 and V is TRBV27; a possible D gene is TRBD1 (6 bases). The CDR3 runs 14 residues. Germline loops: CDR1 MNHEY, CDR2 SMNVEV (reference sequence). Trimming shortened V by 6 bases and J by 2 bases, and 13 bases separated the two germline ends. The CDR3 sequence is CASSLGQLNYGYTF. The CDR3 DNA is TGTGCCAGCAGCTTAGGACAGCTAAACTATGGCTACACCTTC.

This clonotype was observed a few times. This rearrangement joins TRBV9 to TRBJ1-5; 7 nucleotides align to TRBD1. The CDR3 sequence is 17 residues long. Germline values: CDR1 SGDLS, CDR2 YYNGEE. V shed 3 bases, J shed 0 bases, and the junction held 9 bases outside the gene matches. The CDR3 DNA reads as TGTGCCAGCAGCGCTCACCGGGGACAGTATAGCAATCAGCCCCAGCATTTT. Its protein product is CASSAHRGQYSNQPQHF.

This clonotype was seen repeatedly, ten times or more. The CDR3 loop is CATSESGTGGLDGYTF. The CDR3, as DNA: TGTGCCACCAGTGAATCGGGGACAGGGGGACTAGACGGCTACACCTTC. The chain is built from TRBV24-1 and TRBJ1-2; 11 nucleotides line up with TRBD1. V lost 4 bases and J lost 8; bases outside the gene matches: 11. This CDR3 region has 16 residues. Germline V gene data show CDR1 as KGHDR and CDR2 as SFDVKD.

V and J are TRBV10-2 and TRBJ2-3; the match to TRBD2 covers 8 bases. The germline CDR1 and CDR2 sequences are WSHSY and SAAADI. The CDR3 is 17 residues long. V shed 0 bases and J 1 base; nucleotides not matched to a gene: 6. The CDR3 sequence is CASSESRAGVRTDTQYF. In DNA form, the CDR3 reads TGCGCCAGCAGTGAGTCGAGAGCGGGGGTCCGCACAGATACGCAGTATTTT.

This clonotype was counted a single time. The V gene is TRBV24-1, the J gene TRBJ1-1; D gene uncertain. The CDR3 runs to 14 residues. Deletions cut 7 bases from V and 0 bases from J, with 11 bases between. CDR1 and CDR2 from the germline V gene are KGHDR and SFDVKD. The CDR3 spells CATRTRGLNTEAFF. In DNA form, the CDR3 reads TGTGCCACCAGGACCCGGGGATTGAACACTGAAGCTTTCTTT.

This clonotype occurred many times. CDR3 DNA sequence: TGCAGTGTACGTGGGGGCTGGGGCACAGATACGCAGTATTTT. This codes for CSVRGGWGTDTQYF. The rearrangement links TRBV20-1 to TRBJ2-3, with D possibly matching TRBD1 (6 bases). The CDR3 contains 14 residues. V lost 7 bases, J lost 1 base, and 15 bases lay in between. In germline, CDR1 is DFQATT, CDR2 SNEGSKA (reference sequence).

The chain combines TRBV7-6 with TRBJ2-5, with D maybe TRBD2 (5 bases). Between the trimmed V and J ends, which lost 8 bases and 2 bases, there was a span of 18 bases. Germline values: CDR1 SGHVS, CDR2 FNYEAQ. The CDR3 runs 15 residues. The CDR3 DNA reads TGTGCCAGCGGGAGAGGCGCGGGCCCTCAAGAGACCCAGTACTTC. Its protein product is CASGRGAGPQETQYF.

J is TRBJ2-1 and V is TRBV10-3; 10 bases agree with TRBD2. The ends lost 3 bases at V and 8 bases at J; junction bases unmatched: 4. The CDR3 loop spans 14 amino acids. Germline V lookup: CDR1 ENHRY, CDR2 SYGVKD. The DNA for the CDR3 is TGTGCCATCAGTGACTCTAGCGGGGGCGATGAGCAGTTCTTC. It encodes CAISDSSGGDEQFF.

This clonotype has a single count. This chain connects TRBV15 to TRBJ1-4; D might be TRBD1 (5 bases). Germline-derived CDR1 and CDR2 are LNHNV and YYDKDF (reference sequence). V lost 1 base and J lost 4, with 10 bases in between. There are 15 residues in the CDR3. CDR3 DNA sequence: TGTGCCACCAGCAGAGGGGGCAGTGGTAATGAAAAACTGTTTTTT. Amino acid sequence: CATSRGGSGNEKLFF.

In its sample, this clonotype was seen once. The genes are TRBV10-3 and TRBJ2-5; the match to TRBD1 covers 7 bases. The CDR3 has 15 residues. The V gene end was trimmed by 4 bases and the J gene end by 2 bases; junction bases not matched to a gene: 7. Per germline, CDR1 ENHRY and CDR2 SYGVKD. The CDR3 sequence is CAISGGRQGQETQYF. CDR3 sequence (DNA): TGTGCCATCAGTGGGGGGAGACAGGGACAAGAGACCCAGTACTTC.

This clonotype was found a few times. For the CDR3, the DNA is TGTGCCAGCAGCTTGATGGGGGGCGGTCAGCCCCAGCATTTT. Its protein is CASSLMGGGQPQHF. The chain uses TRBV5-4 and TRBJ1-5, with a weak D call TRBD1 (6 bases). This CDR3 comprises 14 residues. Between the trimmed V and J ends, which lost 1 base and 6 bases, there was a span of 11 bases. Germline V gene sequence: CDR1 SGHNT, CDR2 YYREEE (reference sequence).

V and J are TRBV20-1 and TRBJ2-5; D possibly corresponds to TRBD1 (5 bases). Trimming stripped 1 base from V and 3 bases from J, with 9 bases between. CDR1 and CDR2 from the germline V gene are DFQATT and SNEGSKA (reference sequence). The CDR3 contains 13 residues. CDR3 DNA: TGCAGTGCTAGAGGGGCAGGGAAAGAGACCCAGTACTTC. As protein: CSARGAGKETQYF.

This chain joins TRBV7-9 and TRBJ1-1; TRBD1 agrees at 9 bases. The trim removed 6 bases at V and 4 bases at J, leaving 3 bases unmatched. The CDR3 runs 13 residues. Germline assignment: CDR1 SEHNR and CDR2 FQNEAQ (reference sequence). Here the CDR3 reads CASRTGGSTEAFF. The CDR3, as DNA: TGTGCCAGCAGGACAGGGGGGAGCACTGAAGCTTTCTTT.

This clonotype was detected only a few times. The V gene is TRBV19, the J gene TRBJ1-1, with a weak D call TRBD1 (5 bases). Looked up from germline, CDR1 is LNHDA and CDR2 is SQIVND (reference sequence). Trimming shortened V by 8 bases and J by 4 bases, and 11 bases separated the two germline ends. This CDR3 region has 12 residues. CDR3 sequence: CASAAGTTEAFF. CDR3 DNA sequence: TGTGCCAGTGCTGCGGGGACCACTGAAGCTTTCTTT.

The chain links TRBV7-6 to TRBJ2-5; D uncertain. CDR1 and CDR2 from the germline V gene are SGHVS and FNYEAQ. The CDR3 runs 13 residues. The V end lost 2 bases, the J end lost 3 bases, and 7 bases lay between the germline ends. CDR3 nucleotide sequence: TGTGCCAGCAGCTTAAACTGGGAAGAGACCCAGTACTTC. Amino acid sequence: CASSLNWEETQYF. Complete variable domain (other parts from reference TRBV7-6 and TRBJ2-5): GAGVSQSPRYKVTKRGQDVALRCDPISGHVSLYWYRQALGQGPEFLTYFNYEAQQDKSGLPNDRFSAERPEGSISTLTIQRTEQRDSAMYRCASSLNWEETQYFGPGTRLLVL.

V gene TRBV10-3 combines with J gene TRBJ2-5; 10 bases agree with TRBD2. The trim removed 7 bases at V and 4 bases at J, leaving 3 bases unmatched. The germline V gene has CDR1 ENHRY and CDR2 SYGVKD. The CDR3 is 13 amino acids. The CDR3 nucleotides are TGTGCCATCATGGCTAGCGGGAGAGAGACCCAGTACTTC. Translated: CAIMASGRETQYF.

This clonotype was counted at least ten times. This chain uses TRBV27 with TRBJ2-7; 8 bases agree with TRBD1. The CDR3 extends over 14 amino acids. Trimming at V came to 3 bases and at J to 5 bases, leaving 6 bases not matched to a gene. Germline values: CDR1 MNHEY, CDR2 SMNVEV (reference sequence). The CDR3 reads CASSFQGALNEQYF. CDR3 bases: TGTGCCAGCAGTTTTCAGGGGGCACTTAACGAGCAGTACTTC.

This clonotype came up many times. This chain links TRBV9 with TRBJ2-1; TRBD2 aligns across 10 bases. Germline CDR1 reads SGDLS; CDR2 reads YYNGEE. The CDR3 spans 19 residues. V lost 3 bases and J lost 0; bases outside the gene matches: 12. CDR3 amino acids: CASSAHPTSGLLSYNEQFF. The CDR3 region has the DNA TGTGCCAGCAGCGCCCACCCGACTAGCGGGTTACTCTCCTACAATGAGCAGTTCTTC. Supplemented by reference TRBV9 and TRBJ2-1, the full variable domain reads DSGVTQTPKHLITATGQRVTLRCSPRSGDLSVYWYQQSLDQGLQFLIQYYNGEERAKGNILERFSAQQFPDLHSELNLSSLELGDSALYFCASSAHPTSGLLSYNEQFFGPGTRLTVL.

The CDR3 bases are TGTGCCAGCAGGAGTAGCGGGGACTACGAGCAGTACTTC. Protein sequence: CASRSSGDYEQYF. This chain links TRBV7-9 with TRBJ2-7; the match to TRBD2 covers 8 bases. CDR1 is SEHNR, CDR2 FQNEAQ, per germline (reference sequence). The CDR3 covers 13 residues. The V segment lost 6 bases and the J segment 3 bases; nucleotides outside the gene matches: 4.

This chain links TRBV7-2 with TRBJ1-6; 9 bases match TRBD1. The CDR3 is made up of 15 amino acids. CDR1 is SGHTA, CDR2 FQGNSA, per germline. V lost 4 bases, J lost 7 bases, and 5 bases stayed unmatched. CDR3 coding DNA: TGTGCCAGCAGCTCGGGAGGGACAGGGAATTCACCCCTCCACTTT. Its translation: CASSSGGTGNSPLHF.

The chain has TRBV20-1 and TRBJ1-2; tentatively, D is TRBD1 (5 bases). The ends were cut back, 3 bases at V and 4 bases at J, with 12 bases in the middle. There are 13 residues in the CDR3. Germline V gives CDR1 DFQATT, CDR2 SNEGSKA (reference sequence). The CDR3 region is CSASDPGSYGYTF. The CDR3 coding sequence is TGCAGTGCTAGCGACCCAGGGTCCTATGGCTACACCTTC.

The chain employs TRBV10-2 and TRBJ1-1, with 8 bases identical to TRBD1. Germline CDR1 reads WSHSY; CDR2 reads SAAADI. V dropped 6 bases and J dropped 6; count of bases not matched to a gene: 6. The CDR3 has 13 amino acids. This chain's CDR3 is CASRGTGGSEAFF. CDR3 DNA: TGCGCCAGCAGAGGGACAGGTGGATCTGAAGCTTTCTTT.

Only one count was recorded for this clonotype. The genes are TRBV7-9 and TRBJ1-2; TRBD1 agrees at 11 bases. Germline CDR1 reads SEHNR; CDR2 reads FQNEAQ (reference sequence). The CDR3 extends over 15 amino acids. Losses at the gene ends were 3 bases for V and 6 bases for J; bases not matched to a gene: 6. CDR3 sequence (DNA): TGTGCCAGCAGCTTCCAAGGACAGGGGGCGGATGGCTACACCTTC. Translation: CASSFQGQGADGYTF.

This clonotype is medium-sized. This chain connects TRBV29-1 to TRBJ1-1; D is uncertain. Germline loops: CDR1 SQVTM, CDR2 ANQGSEA. The ends were cut back, 7 bases at V and 1 base at J, with 16 bases in the middle. The CDR3 consists of 14 residues. CDR3 residues: CSAKLADGNTEAFF. CDR3 sequence (DNA): TGCAGCGCTAAACTAGCGGACGGGAACACTGAAGCTTTCTTT.

The rearrangement uses TRBV27 and TRBJ2-4; D may correspond to TRBD1 or TRBD2 (6 bases each). Germline loops: CDR1 MNHEY, CDR2 SMNVEV (reference sequence). Trimming cost V 1 base and J 8 bases, with 9 bases left between them. The CDR3 covers 13 residues. The CDR3 DNA follows: TGTGCCAGCAGTTTATACGGGGGCTACATTCAGTACTTC. Protein sequence: CASSLYGGYIQYF.

The chain uses TRBV19 and TRBJ1-2; a possible D gene is TRBD1 (5 bases). With 5 bases removed from V and 11 bases from J, the gap between germline ends came to 12 bases. The CDR3 length is 11 residues. The germline V gene encodes CDR1 LNHDA and CDR2 SQIVND (reference sequence). The CDR3 region has the DNA TGTGCCAGTAGTCCCGAAAGGGGATACACCTTC. The encoded protein is CASSPERGYTF.